The rows below give T cell receptor beta chains drawn from one sample of a study of type 1 regulatory T cells. TCRdb re-derived calls from the reads in MiXCR, one entry per CDR3 protein. Among some 89,000 distinct CDR3 sequences listed, roughly 30% were seen once. The sequenced sample was CD4+ T cells, either the whole sample or a sorted fraction (not recorded which). Every receptor here comes from a human donor in good health. The CDR3 runs from the conserved cysteine through the conserved F or W. The D gene is left open where the match is weak. Rows give clone size only sometimes, using once, few, many, or a class for an expanded clone.

j_gene | abundance | v_gene | d_gene | CDR3aa | CDR3nt
TRBJ2-7 | . | TRBV3-1 | TRBD2 | CASSHSTSFGRGEQYF | TGTGCCAGCAGCCACTCGACTAGCTTTGGCCGCGGCGAGCAGTACTTC
TRBJ2-1 | few | TRBV4-1 | TRBD2 | CASSKGSSGGTRDEQFF | TGCGCCAGCAGCAAAGGGTCCTCCGGTGGGACTAGGGATGAGCAGTTCTTC
TRBJ2-7 | few | TRBV30 | TRBD1 | CAWSGGTGSYEQYF | TGTGCCTGGAGTGGAGGGACAGGGTCCTACGAGCAGTACTTC
TRBJ2-7 | . | TRBV20-1 | . | CSARYRNLPYEQYF | TGCAGTGCTAGGTACAGGAACCTTCCCTACGAGCAGTACTTC
TRBJ1-1 | . | TRBV29-1 | . | CSVEEQVNTEAFF | TGCAGCGTTGAAGAACAGGTGAACACTGAAGCTTTCTTT
TRBJ2-3 | . | TRBV29-1 | TRBD2 | CSTRRGGTDTQYF | TGCAGCACCCGACGGGGGGGCACAGATACGCAGTATTTT
TRBJ1-1 | . | TRBV20-1 | . | CSARETGNTEAFF | TGCAGTGCTAGGGAGACAGGGAACACTGAAGCTTTCTTT
TRBJ2-7 | many | TRBV5-1 | TRBD2 | CASSPLAGSSYEQYF | TGCGCCAGCAGCCCTTTAGCGGGATCCTCCTACGAGCAGTACTTC
TRBJ2-1 | few | TRBV7-9 | TRBD2 | CASSLRLAGRYNEQFF | TGTGCCAGCAGCTTACGGCTAGCGGGGCGCTACAATGAGCAGTTCTTC
TRBJ2-3 | many | TRBV4-1 | . | CASSRTDTQYF | TGCGCCAGCAGCCGAACAGATACGCAGTATTTT
TRBJ2-7 | . | TRBV2 | TRBD2 | CASTRTSGVSYEQYF | TGTGCCAGCACCCGTACTAGCGGGGTGTCCTACGAGCAGTACTTC
TRBJ2-3 | few | TRBV20-1 | TRBD2 | CSADGRGLAGATDTQYF | TGCAGTGCTGATGGAAGGGGACTAGCGGGGGCCACAGATACGCAGTATTTT
TRBJ2-7 | few | TRBV4-1 | . | CASSQEWESAYEQYF | TGCGCCAGCAGCCAAGAATGGGAGTCCGCCTACGAGCAGTACTTC
TRBJ2-7 | . | TRBV9 | TRBD1 | CASSATGISEQYF | TGTGCCAGCAGCGCGACAGGGATCTCCGAGCAGTACTTC
TRBJ2-4 | few | TRBV5-6 | . | CASRTYRKGNIQYF | TGTGCCAGCAGAACTTACAGGAAGGGAAACATTCAGTACTTC
TRBJ2-3 | few | TRBV2 | . | CASSKLGTGSTDTQYF | TGTGCCAGCAGTAAATTGGGGACGGGGAGCACAGATACGCAGTATTTT
TRBJ1-3 | . | TRBV7-9 | . | CASSLPNRDSGNTIYF | TGTGCCAGCAGCTTACCCAACAGGGACTCTGGAAACACCATATATTTT
TRBJ2-1 | . | TRBV5-5 | . | CASSSGPWNEQFF | TGTGCCAGCAGCTCCGGGCCTTGGAATGAGCAGTTCTTC
TRBJ1-5 | . | TRBV27 | TRBD1 | CASFLGQHSNQPQHF | TGTGCCAGCTTCCTGGGACAGCATAGCAATCAGCCCCAGCATTTT
TRBJ2-7 | few | TRBV13 | . | CASSLGPNYEQYF | TGTGCCAGCAGCTTAGGACCCAACTACGAGCAGTACTTC
TRBJ2-1 | few | TRBV27 | TRBD2 | CASSLLGLAGQGEQFF | TGTGCCAGCAGTTTACTGGGACTAGCGGGCCAGGGGGAGCAGTTCTTC
TRBJ2-7 | few | TRBV7-9 | . | CASSKGTGSYEQYF | TGTGCCAGCAGCAAAGGTACAGGCTCCTACGAGCAGTACTTC
TRBJ2-5 | few | TRBV5-1 | . | CASSSELQETQYF | TGCGCCAGCAGCTCCGAATTACAAGAGACCCAGTACTTC
TRBJ2-7 | . | TRBV10-2 | TRBD1 | CASIGTGFVEQYF | TGCGCCAGCATAGGGACAGGGTTCGTCGAGCAGTACTTC
TRBJ2-7 | . | TRBV25-1 | TRBD1 | CASSELGQGAYEQYF | TGTGCCAGCAGTGAATTGGGACAGGGGGCTTACGAGCAGTACTTC
TRBJ2-2 | few | TRBV30 | . | CAARLSPNTGELFF | TGTGCCGCGCGGCTTAGTCCGAACACCGGGGAGCTGTTTTTT
TRBJ2-3 | . | TRBV20-1 | . | CSARIPGGDTQYF | TGCAGTGCTAGAATACCGGGGGGCGATACGCAGTATTTT